Listed below are T cell receptor beta chains from one sample, sequenced in a study of identical twins. TCRdb passed the 5' RACE reads through MiXCR, listing each CDR3 protein once. The sample includes about 890,000 distinct CDR3 sequences, approximately 13% of them seen just once. Separately, the same data were catalogued under a study of yellow fever vaccine responses in identical twins.

Input material: PBMCs. These receptors came from a woman between 18 and 30 years old in good health. The CDR3 runs from the conserved cysteine through the conserved F or W. The order of the fields is V gene, J gene, CDR3 protein.

TRBV10-3	TRBJ2-3	CAISERGVGTDTQYF
TRBV6-4	TRBJ2-2	CASSDSRRGGDTGELFF
TRBV20-1	TRBJ1-6	CSARRPGRWDSPLHF
TRBV4-1	TRBJ2-7	CASSQDPLGTSGYEQYF
TRBV27	TRBJ2-2	CASRGLAGVIIPGELFF
TRBV2	TRBJ1-4	CASSVRTGVNEKLFF
TRBV20-1	TRBJ2-1	CSAPTGRQRDEQFF
TRBV7-9	TRBJ2-7	CASSLEGRGNEQYF
TRBV12-3/TRBV12-4	TRBJ2-3	CASSFGREGRHSQYF
TRBV7-2	TRBJ2-3	CASSLGGVETDTQYF
TRBV4-1	TRBJ2-7	CASSPFMGDYEQYF
TRBV7-3	TRBJ2-5	CASSPQLDAETQYF
TRBV20-1	TRBJ2-5	CSARLAGNQETQYF
TRBV5-1	TRBJ2-2	CASSRDSRDTGELFF
TRBV7-9	TRBJ2-3	CASSLVALSTDTQYF
TRBV10-3	TRBJ2-2	CAISERGARANTGELFF
TRBV29-1	TRBJ1-2	CSVRQGYGYTF
TRBV2	TRBJ2-5	CASSGLARETQYF
TRBV24-1	TRBJ1-1	CATSDSIRAEAFF
TRBV6-1	TRBJ2-1	CASRTSGTGANEQFF
TRBV12-3/TRBV12-4	TRBJ2-7	CASTNAGTKSSYEQYF
TRBV7-3	TRBJ2-2	CASSLKGLDTGELFF
TRBV20-1	TRBJ2-1	CSARYGVYNEQFF
TRBV20-1	TRBJ2-3	CSARLRLESSTDTQYF
TRBV7-3	TRBJ2-3	CASSLSFGTGSVADTQYF
TRBV29-1	TRBJ2-1	CSPLPRTNNEQFF
TRBV6-1	TRBJ2-5	CASSTHRGYRETQYF
TRBV29-1	TRBJ2-7	CSVEERDKIQYF
TRBV12-3/TRBV12-4	TRBJ2-5	CASTLGVKETQYF
TRBV9	TRBJ2-2	CASSKGGTGVTGELFF
TRBV20-1	TRBJ2-7	CSAEERGYEQYF
TRBV5-1	TRBJ2-1	CASSLVSGRDNEQFF
TRBV12-3/TRBV12-4	TRBJ2-5	CASSLGNIGEAQYF
TRBV18	TRBJ1-1	CASSPGGNTEAFF
TRBV4-1	TRBJ2-3	CASSQGPGSGTDTQYF
TRBV6-2/TRBV6-3	TRBJ2-1	CASSYSIRPYAGRARSNEQFF
TRBV7-8	TRBJ1-5	CASSWDRGGNQPQHF
TRBV28	TRBJ2-7	CASSSRGAGTPKRYEQYF
TRBV5-6	TRBJ2-1	CASSRLAGTLNEQFF
TRBV15	TRBJ1-2	CATSRDPGGQNTKYGYTF
TRBV6-5	TRBJ2-2	CASSYSTAGTGELFF
TRBV10-2	TRBJ2-7	CASSESGRSEQYF
TRBV20-1	TRBJ2-2	CSARPRQGANTGELFF
TRBV14	TRBJ2-1	CASSQRLTSYNEQFF
TRBV20-1	TRBJ2-2	CSARDLSRGTGELFF
TRBV5-6	TRBJ2-1	CASSLILAQINNEQFF
TRBV15	TRBJ2-3	CATSRATSSSTDTQYF
TRBV28	TRBJ2-7	CASSSGTGLRGGRAGQYF
TRBV29-1	TRBJ2-5	CSIRGKTQYF
TRBV6-1	TRBJ2-4	CASRDASQAKNIQYF
TRBV7-2	TRBJ2-3	CASSLRWASDTQYF
TRBV2	TRBJ2-7	CASSGDRGGTYEQYF
TRBV11-2	TRBJ2-1	CASSLQGLAGEQFF
TRBV5-6	TRBJ2-7	CASSPNPTGGEYEQYF
TRBV19	TRBJ2-2	CASSRLQEGLFF
TRBV14	TRBJ1-6	CASSHRTGVSSPLHF
TRBV7-9	TRBJ2-7	CASSPNPYEQYF
TRBV12-3/TRBV12-4	TRBJ2-5	CAGSLDWETQYF
TRBV7-6	TRBJ2-1	CASSLLTTGDNEQFF
TRBV6-2/TRBV6-3	TRBJ2-1	CASSPRFSSYNEQFF